This T cell receptor (beta chain) was documented in a study of T cell responses to AZD1222 COVID-19 vaccine. Points from the study as a whole: With two AZD1222 doses given, Spike-specific TCR breadth and depth both rose.

Using immunoSEQ multiplex PCR, the repertoire was profiled, and TCRdb retains in-frame clones only, with some absent. The table includes 65,000 to 85,000 clones, approximately 84% detected once. Of note for this clone: The antigen remains unidentified.

The CDR3 length is 12 residues. Trimming stripped 2 bases from V and 6 bases from J, with 6 bases between. Sequencing was performed on peripheral blood, taken on day 0 of AZD1222 vaccination. The clonotype comes from an adult in good health. The gene calls are TRBV12-3 or TRBV12-4 and TRBJ2-3, with no clear D. The DNA of the CDR3 is TGTGCCAGCAGTTTATCGGCCGATACGCAGTATTTT. It is translated as CASSLSADTQYF.